This record covers a single T cell receptor beta chain. What it recognizes is unknown. Some clones are missing from TCRdb's copy, which holds only in-frame ones; the method was immunoSEQ multiplex PCR. The repertoire holds 20,000 to 30,000 clones, with 70% to 90% as singletons. The data were taken from a study of tumor-infiltrating T cells and Merkel cell polyomavirus. Background on the study: The study examined CD8+ T cells specific for the Merkel cell polyomavirus KLL epitope. General observations from the study: Responses to Merkel cell polyomavirus epitopes besides one were not studied.

Robust Merkel cell polyomavirus Large T antigen positivity by immunohistochemistry was seen in all patients' tumors. Patients had KLL-tetramer+ cells above 0.04% of CD8+ T cells. The median patient age was approximately 60 (range roughly 45 to 80); all Caucasian. Sequencing was carried out using lymph node tissue. The sequence came from a man aged 50-59 years with Merkel cell carcinoma.

The CDR3 region is CASSQDIPSSYEQYF. The CDR3 nucleotides read TGTGCCAGCAGTCAGGACATCCCGAGCTCCTACGAGCAGTACTTC. The chain links TRBV28 to TRBJ2-7; tentatively, D is TRBD1 (5 bases). This CDR3 has 15 amino acids. CDR1 and CDR2 (germline): MDHEN, SYDVKM. Trimming took 5 bases from V and 0 from J, leaving 14 bases between them.